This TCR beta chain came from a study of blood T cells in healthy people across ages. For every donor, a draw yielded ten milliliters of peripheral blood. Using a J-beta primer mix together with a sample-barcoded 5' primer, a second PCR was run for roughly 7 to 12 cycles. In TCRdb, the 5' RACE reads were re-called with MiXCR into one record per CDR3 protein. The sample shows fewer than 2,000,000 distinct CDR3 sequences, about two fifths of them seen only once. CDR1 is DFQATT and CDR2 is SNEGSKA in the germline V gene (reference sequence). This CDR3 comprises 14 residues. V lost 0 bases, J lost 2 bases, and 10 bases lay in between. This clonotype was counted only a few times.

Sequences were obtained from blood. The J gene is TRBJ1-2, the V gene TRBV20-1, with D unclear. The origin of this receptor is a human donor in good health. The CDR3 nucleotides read TGCAGTGCTAGAGATGTGGAGGGAAACTATGGCTACACCTTC. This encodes CSARDVEGNYGYTF.